This T cell receptor beta chain is from a study of control samples from healthy donors and cancer patients. Measured with immunoSEQ multiplex PCR; TCRdb has only the in-frame clones, and not every one. The table lists some 160,000 clones, 94% of them singletons. Deletions cut 4 bases from V and 2 bases from J, with 9 bases between. This CDR3 has 13 amino acids. In germline, CDR1 is LGHNA, CDR2 YSLEER. The chain carries TRBV4-3 and TRBJ2-7, with a possible D match to TRBD1 (5 bases). Sequencing was carried out using blood. This TCR was recovered from a woman between 40 and 50 years old in good health. The CDR3 is CASSRGRAYEQYF. The CDR3, as DNA: TGCGCCAGCAGCCGGGGCAGAGCCTACGAGCAGTACTTC.